This entry lists 6 T cell receptor beta chains sequenced from one sample in a study of blood T cell repertoires in COVID-19. Measured with immunoSEQ multiplex PCR; TCRdb has only the in-frame clones, and not every one. This sample yields 250,000 to 300,000 clones, of which 86% are seen a single time; about 3.6% belongs to the top ten. Sequencing input: peripheral blood. The receptors originated from a man aged 18 to 29 with active or convalescent COVID-19.

This clone was detected only a few times. The chain is built from TRBV12-2 and TRBJ2-2; TRBD1 is taken as the D call from the table, unchecked against the DNA. TRBV12-2 is assigned pseudogene status. The CDR3 covers 15 residues. The CDR3: CASRLGTANTGELFF. CDR3 coding DNA: TGTGCAAGTCGCTTAGGGACAGCAAACACCGGGGAGCTGTTTTTT.

A word on this clone: One junction end disagrees with the germline gene, perhaps due to a read error. The genes are TRBV7-2 and TRBJ2-1; 8 bases are a match to TRBD2. From germline, CDR1 is SGHTA and CDR2 FQGNSA. This CDR3 is built from 14 residues. CDR3 protein: CASSLDGGGRRGIF. CDR3 in DNA: TGTGCCAGCAGCTTAGATGGCGGGGGGCGACGGGGGATCTTC.

In its sample, this clone was seen a few times. CDR3 sequence reads: CAWSSADTQYF. The CDR3 DNA reads TGTGCCTGGAGTAGCGCAGATACGCAGTATTTT. The chain joins TRBV30 to TRBJ2-3; no firm D call. This CDR3 is 11 amino acids long. Germline V gene sequence: CDR1 GTSNPN, CDR2 SVGIG (reference sequence). Deletions cut 2 bases from V and 4 bases from J, with 4 bases between.

The rearrangement joins TRBV6-6 to TRBJ2-7; 9 nucleotides match TRBD1. The length of the CDR3 is 14 residues. Trimming cost V 10 bases and J 3 bases; bases outside gene matches: 10. In germline, CDR1 is MNHNY, CDR2 SVGAGI (reference sequence). This chain's CDR3 is CATKTGTGYYEQYF. CDR3 nucleotides: TGTGCCACCAAGACCGGGACAGGGTACTACGAGCAGTACTTC.

The chain joins TRBV7-9 to TRBJ1-2; 9 bases line up with TRBD1. With 5 bases clipped from V and 7 bases from J, the junction kept 11 bases outside the gene matches. The CDR3 is made up of 15 amino acids. CDR1 and CDR2 from the germline V gene are SEHNR and FQNEAQ (reference sequence). This CDR3 reads CASSASGTGSGGYTF. DNA for the CDR3: TGTGCCAGCAGCGCATCCGGGACAGGGTCCGGTGGCTACACCTTC.

J is TRBJ2-5 and V is TRBV24-1, with D unresolved. CDR1 is KGHDR and CDR2 is SFDVKD in the germline V gene. The ends were cut back, 4 bases at V and 5 bases at J, with 4 bases in the middle. The length of the CDR3 is 11 residues. The CDR3 spells CATSDGETQYF. For the CDR3, the DNA is TGTGCCACCAGTGACGGGGAGACCCAGTACTTC.